The following is a T cell receptor beta chain sequence with its context. The sample belongs to a study of shared clonotypes between healthy human individuals. Naive CD8 cells comprised CD45RO-negative, CCR7-positively selected cells, excluding terminally differentiated effector memory CD45RA+ cells. TCRdb's copy holds only in-frame clones and misses some; the assay was immunoSEQ multiplex PCR. The sample includes around 600,000 clones, 98% of them seen just once. This TCR derives from a man younger than 45 in good health. Sequences were obtained from naive CD8+ T cells sorted from blood.

This CDR3 is CASSDPSLGQGAGAFF. The CDR3 DNA follows: TGTGCCAGCAGTGACCCGAGTCTCGGGCAGGGGGCTGGAGCTTTCTTT. The chain couples TRBV25-1 to TRBJ1-1; 8 bases fit TRBD1. Trimming took 3 bases from V and 10 from J; bases not matched to a gene: 16. The CDR3 length is 16 residues. Germline lookup yields CDR1 MGHDK and CDR2 SYGVNS.